The clone carrying this T cell receptor (beta chain) was seen many times. Both iRepertoire HTBI primers and Arm-PCR of CDR3 regions were used to build the TCR beta libraries. MiXCR was run by TCRdb on the multiplex PCR reads, yielding one entry per CDR3 protein. The table records roughly 560,000 distinct CDR3 sequences, more than 10% of them present only once. These data belong to a study of regulatory T cells in long-lasting Graves disease. Time point denoted: newly diagnosed GD, antithyroid drugs for less than 3 months. PBMCs were the source of the RNA used for TCR sequencing. The V gene end was trimmed by 6 bases and the J gene end by 2 bases; junction bases not matched to a gene: 8. The CDR3 is 16 residues long. Germline V lookup: CDR1 MDHEN, CDR2 SYDVKM. These records were also assigned to another study, of T cells in Graves' hyperthyroidism and ophthalmopathy.

This rearrangement joins TRBV28 to TRBJ2-7; 12 positions agree with TRBD2. Sequences were derived from peripheral blood mononuclear cells (PBMCs), sampled at new diagnosis, from a patient treated with antithyroid drugs. The receptor comes from a woman aged 30 to 39 with Graves disease. DNA of the CDR3: TGTGCCAGCAGCCGACTAGCGGGAGATTACCCCTACGAGCAGTACTTC. Translation: CASSRLAGDYPYEQYF.